Sequencing of this TCR beta chain was carried out in a study of cytomegalovirus exposure and HLA in healthy donors. Study in general: Ancestry clustering placed more than 65% of 300 to 400 genotyped donors in the Caucasian-associated cluster. Study conclusions and caveats: Later analysis identified about 18,000 TCR beta sequences associated with HLA alleles, using a false discovery rate threshold of 0.05. The classifier, whose performance was assessed in both the original and validation cohorts, reportedly diagnosed cytomegalovirus status with high specificity and sensitivity.

This PCR relied on a set of 60 Vbeta primers and 13 Jbeta primers. The protocol was immunoSEQ multiplex PCR, while the TCRdb copy is restricted to in-frame clones and leaves out a portion. Altogether about 170,000 clones are present, just under 80% being singletons, with the ten largest covering over 3%. These donors counted as nominally healthy when sampled, but unrecorded immune exposures were likely. With respect to this clone: Its antigen is unknown.

Germline CDR1 reads LNHDA; CDR2 reads SQIVND (reference sequence). V was trimmed by 5 bases and J by 2 bases, leaving 10 bases between them. The CDR3 totals 13 residues. This sequence joins TRBV19 and TRBJ2-7; D not resolved. Specimen: PBMCs. The receptor comes from a woman between 50 and 59 years old in good health and CMV-seropositive. CDR3 amino acids: CASSEVPPYEQYF. The CDR3 DNA sequence: TGTGCCAGTAGTGAGGTGCCACCCTACGAGCAGTACTTC.